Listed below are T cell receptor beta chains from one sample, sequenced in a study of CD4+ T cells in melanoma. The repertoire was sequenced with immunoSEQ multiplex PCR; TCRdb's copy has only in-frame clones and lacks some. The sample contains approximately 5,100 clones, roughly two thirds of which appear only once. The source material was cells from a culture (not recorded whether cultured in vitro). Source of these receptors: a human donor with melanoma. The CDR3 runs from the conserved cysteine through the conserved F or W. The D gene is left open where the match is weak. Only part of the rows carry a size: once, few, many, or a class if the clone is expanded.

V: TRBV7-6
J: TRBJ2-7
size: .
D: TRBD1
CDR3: CASSLAWGQGNEQYF
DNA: TGTGCCAGCAGCTTAGCTTGGGGACAGGGTAACGAGCAGTACTTC

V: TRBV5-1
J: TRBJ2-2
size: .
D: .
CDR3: CASSDSETGELFF
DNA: TGCGCCAGCAGCGATAGCGAAACCGGGGAGCTGTTTTTT

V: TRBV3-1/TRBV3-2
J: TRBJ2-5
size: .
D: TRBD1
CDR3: CASSSPGQQETQYF
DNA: TGTGCCAGCAGCTCCCCGGGACAGCAAGAGACCCAGTACTTC

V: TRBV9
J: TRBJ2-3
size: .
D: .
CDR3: CASSGLSSTDTQYF
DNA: TGTGCCAGCAGCGGTCTTTCTAGCACAGATACGCAGTATTTT

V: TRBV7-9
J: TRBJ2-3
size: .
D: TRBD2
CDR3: CASSLYTTGLVYTQYF
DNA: TGTGCCAGCAGCCTGTATACCACAGGACTAGTATACACGCAGTATTTT

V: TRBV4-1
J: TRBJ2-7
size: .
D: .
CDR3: CASSQELNYEQYF
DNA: TGCGCCAGCAGCCAAGAACTAAACTACGAGCAGTACTTC

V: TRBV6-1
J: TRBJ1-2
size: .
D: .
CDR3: CASSEVRGTYGYTF
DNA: TGTGCCAGCAGTGAAGTTAGGGGGACCTATGGCTACACCTTC

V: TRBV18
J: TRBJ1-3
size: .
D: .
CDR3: CASSSSVSSGNTIYF
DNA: TGTGCCAGCTCAAGCTCAGTCTCCTCTGGAAACACCATATATTTT

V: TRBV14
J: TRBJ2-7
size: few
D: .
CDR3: CASSQAYEQYF
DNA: TGTGCCAGCAGCCAAGCGTATGAGCAGTACTTC

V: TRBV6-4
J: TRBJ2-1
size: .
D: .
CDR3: CASSVGGPWNEQFF
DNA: TGTGCCAGCAGTGTGGGGGGGCCGTGGAATGAGCAGTTCTTC

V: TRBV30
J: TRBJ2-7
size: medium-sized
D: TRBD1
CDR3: CAWTGQGAEQYF
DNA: TGTGCCTGGACGGGACAGGGGGCCGAGCAGTACTTC

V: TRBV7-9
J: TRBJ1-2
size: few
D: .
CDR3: CASSSPGQYGYTF
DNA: TGTGCCAGCAGCTCTCCCGGACAGTATGGCTACACCTTC

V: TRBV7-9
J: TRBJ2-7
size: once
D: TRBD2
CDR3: CASSWTSRSYEQYF
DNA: TGTGCCAGCAGCTGGACTAGCCGATCCTACGAGCAGTACTTC

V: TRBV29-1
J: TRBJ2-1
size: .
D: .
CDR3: CSVAGTTTRIMNEQFF
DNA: TGCAGCGTTGCGGGAACCACGACTAGGATTATGAATGAGCAGTTCTTC

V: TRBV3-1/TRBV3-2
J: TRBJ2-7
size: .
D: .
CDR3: CASSQGWDEQYF
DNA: TGTGCCAGCAGCCAAGGATGGGACGAGCAGTACTTC

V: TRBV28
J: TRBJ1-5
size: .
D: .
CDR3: CASSLVRGSNQPQHF
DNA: TGTGCCAGCAGTCTGGTACGAGGGAGCAATCAGCCCCAGCATTTT

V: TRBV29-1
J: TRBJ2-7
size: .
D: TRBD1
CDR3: CSVETGDLSYEQYF
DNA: TGCAGCGTCGAAACAGGGGACCTCTCCTACGAGCAGTACTTC

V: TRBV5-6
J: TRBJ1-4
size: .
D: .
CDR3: CASSFGPTGNEKLFF
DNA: TGTGCCAGCAGCTTCGGGCCGACGGGCAATGAAAAACTGTTTTTT

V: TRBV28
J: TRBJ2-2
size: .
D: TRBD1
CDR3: CAIDRGVTGELFF
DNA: TGTGCCATCGACAGGGGGGTCACCGGGGAGCTGTTTTTT

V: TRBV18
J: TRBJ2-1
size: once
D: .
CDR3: CASSPQGLTYNEQFF
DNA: TGTGCCAGCTCACCCCAGGGGCTCACCTACAATGAGCAGTTCTTC

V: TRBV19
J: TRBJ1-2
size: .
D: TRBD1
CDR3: CASSGDRQGEYGYTF
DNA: TGTGCCAGTAGTGGAGACCGACAGGGGGAGTATGGCTACACCTTC

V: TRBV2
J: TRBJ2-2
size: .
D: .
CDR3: CASSSEGPSTGELFF
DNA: TGTGCCAGCAGTAGCGAGGGGCCTAGCACCGGGGAGCTGTTTTTT

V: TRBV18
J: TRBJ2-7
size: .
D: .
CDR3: CASSPLSAEQYF
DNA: TGTGCCAGCTCACCACTTAGTGCTGAGCAGTACTTC

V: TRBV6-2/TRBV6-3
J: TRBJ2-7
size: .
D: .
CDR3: CASSYSWAQYF
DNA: TGTGCCAGCAGTTATTCCTGGGCGCAGTACTTC